The next 3 T cell receptor beta chains were all read from a single sample in a study of siplizumab effects on memory and regulatory T cells. Produced via immunoSEQ multiplex PCR; TCRdb's table is partial and in-frame only. This repertoire shows roughly 120,000 clones, 94% found once; its top ten account for 1.5% to 2%. The sample taken for sequencing was non-Treg CD4+ T cells sorted from blood. Every receptor here comes from a human donor in good health.

The chain combines TRBV5-8 with TRBJ2-5; 9 bases align to TRBD2. V gave up 0 bases and J gave up 4 bases; unmatched junction bases: 4. This CDR3 is 15 amino acids long. Germline V gives CDR1 SGHTS, CDR2 YDEGEE. The CDR3 DNA is TGTGCCAGCAGCTTGGAGGCGGGAGGGGGAGAGACCCAGTACTTC. Encoded protein: CASSLEAGGGETQYF. Looking up the rest from reference TRBV5-8 and TRBJ2-5 gives the full variable domain: EAGVTQSPTHLIKTRGQQATLRCSPISGHTSVYWYQQALGLGLQFLLWYDEGEERNRGNFPPRFSGRQFPNYSSELNVNALELEDSALYLCASSLEAGGGETQYFGPGTRLLVL.

Written as DNA, the CDR3 is TGCGCCAGCAGCTTTCCGACTAGCGGGAGCGGTGGCTACAATGAGCAGTTCTTC. Translating it yields CASSFPTSGSGGYNEQFF. This sequence joins TRBV5-1 and TRBJ2-1; 12 bases map to TRBD2. The CDR3 runs to 18 residues. Per the germline V gene, CDR1 is SGHRS and CDR2 is YFSETQ. V shed 2 bases, J shed 3 bases, and the junction held 9 bases outside the gene matches.

This chain joins TRBV10-3 and TRBJ2-7; possibly TRBD1 for D (7 bases). Trimming pared 6 bases from V and 5 bases from J, leaving 14 bases between. The CDR3 spans 13 residues. Germline CDR1 ENHRY, CDR2 SYGVKD. In DNA, the CDR3 is TGTGCCATCAGGACCGGAGGGGGCGACGAGCAGTACTTC. This sequence encodes CAIRTGGGDEQYF.